The clone carrying this TCR beta chain came up a few times. This entry comes from a study of blood T cells in healthy people across ages. Germline values: CDR1 ENHRY, CDR2 SYGVKD. The CDR3 has 12 residues. Alongside a J-beta primer mix, a sample-barcoded 5' primer served in a second PCR lasting about 7 to 12 cycles. Each CDR3 protein gets one entry after TCRdb re-called the 5' RACE reads with MiXCR. The sample records around 1,800,000 distinct CDR3 sequences, approximately 40% being singletons. The clonotype comes from a human donor in good health. The rearrangement joins TRBV10-3 to TRBJ2-4, with a possible D match to TRBD2 (6 bases). The DNA matches TRBJ2-7 better at its end, which makes the J call doubtful. What was sequenced was blood. Here the CDR3 reads CAIREGYYEQYF. As DNA, the CDR3 is TGTGCCATCAGGGAGGGTTATTACGAGCAGTACTTC.